This T cell receptor beta chain was observed in a study of neurological immune-mediated disorders (dated by TCRdb to 2018 to 2020). Concerning the study at large: Among the roughly 34 multiple sclerosis patients, relapsing-remitting MS accounted for approximately 31 and secondary progressive MS accounted for 3. The study compared peripheral blood TCR-beta repertoires of HTLV-I-associated myelopathy (HAM/TSP) patients, multiple sclerosis patients and healthy controls using UMI-based sequencing. The 106 TCR-beta libraries included longitudinal samples, technical triplicates and paired sorted CD4+ and CD8+ T-cell subsets alongside PBMC samples. The cohort was made up of 60 to 75 subjects, consisting of some 15 HAM/TSP patients, some 35 multiple sclerosis patients and around 20 healthy controls. Results and caveats for the whole study, not just this receptor: Expanded clones from different subjects shared no identical CDR3 amino acid sequences, which suggests that TCR-beta repertoires were private in all groups. In phylogenetic analysis, the repertoires of 18 of 34 MS patients grouped into a cluster of related CDR3 sequences, which suggests a possible signature at the repertoire level. The MS cluster showed no association with clinical or MRI features, and the authors stated that larger cohorts are needed. TCR clonal expansion was greatest in HAM/TSP patients and smallest in MS patients, who ranked below even healthy controls.

A distance of 12 bases separates the germline ends of V and J, which lose 3 bases and 6 bases respectively. The germline V gene yields ENHRY for CDR1 and SYGVKD for CDR2. The CDR3 sequence holds 14 residues, the cysteine and phenylalanine included. The kept DNA is CDR3 alone, 42 bases in frame from the first base. For unsorted PBMC libraries, 2 million PBMCs were used after storage in RNAlater at -80 degrees C until RNA extraction. The multiple sclerosis patients were enrolled in a US clinical protocol that evaluated disease progression with magnetic resonance imaging. Peripheral blood underwent Ficoll-Hypaque density gradient centrifugation to isolate PBMCs, which were then cryopreserved in liquid nitrogen. cDNA synthesis used template-switch 5'RACE with a primer carrying a 10-nucleotide random unique molecular identifier tagging each TCR transcript. Every sequencing run yielded over 200 million TCR-beta sequences covering 15-18 subjects. Total RNA was extracted with the RNeasy kit. TCR-beta VDJ regions were amplified with primers for the TCR constant region and the 5'RACE anchor, using the KAPA Real-time Library Amplification kit. A first PCR added sample indexes and Illumina adaptors, and a second PCR then raised library yield. After purification with Ampure beads, the TCR product of roughly 650 bp was size-selected on a 2% E-gel SizeSelection system. Before pooling, libraries had their quality checked on a Bioanalyzer, their concentration measured with Qubit, and their quantity determined with the Kapa Library Quantification kit. Paired-end 2 x 150 bp sequencing of the libraries was performed on an Illumina HiSeq 2500. To increase sequence diversity, roughly 24-32% phiX was spiked into each library pool. Regarding the original processing steps: Quality-filtered reads were processed with the UMI-based MiGEC pipeline, and over 85% of raw TCR sequences were removed by the MiGEC pipeline during error correction. VDJ genes were aligned to IMGT germline references, and clonotypes were defined by unique CDR3 amino acid sequence plus V-J genes. VDJtools evaluated clonal expansion, Shannon diversity and CDR3 relatedness (CalcPairwiseDistances, ClusterSamples); CLCbio workbench built phylogenetic trees. Clones with at least 8 unique UMIs were defined as expanded, with this threshold being based on coefficient-of-variation modelling across technical triplicates. TCRdb trimmed public reads at Q25 via fastp, called clones via MiXCR and kept in-frame beta chains. All rows with the same CDR3 protein become a single entry with the most common DNA and genes. For this entry, the V and J calls and clone size follow TCRdb and not the study's own pipeline. This sample lists about 55,000 distinct CDR3 sequences; about 3.5% were detected once. The ten largest clonotypes hold 1.5% to 2% of the sample.

This clonotype was picked up many times. Its antigen is not yet known. No base qualities exist here, and no much larger clone lies one base off it. Sequencing used PBMCs. This receptor was obtained from a man younger than 40 with multiple sclerosis. The chain is assembled from TRBV10-3 and TRBJ2-1, with TRBD2 perhaps the D gene, on 6 matching bases. The bases are TGTGCCATCAGTGATTCGGGAGCGGGCAATGAGCAGTTCTTC. The translation is CAISDSGAGNEQFF.